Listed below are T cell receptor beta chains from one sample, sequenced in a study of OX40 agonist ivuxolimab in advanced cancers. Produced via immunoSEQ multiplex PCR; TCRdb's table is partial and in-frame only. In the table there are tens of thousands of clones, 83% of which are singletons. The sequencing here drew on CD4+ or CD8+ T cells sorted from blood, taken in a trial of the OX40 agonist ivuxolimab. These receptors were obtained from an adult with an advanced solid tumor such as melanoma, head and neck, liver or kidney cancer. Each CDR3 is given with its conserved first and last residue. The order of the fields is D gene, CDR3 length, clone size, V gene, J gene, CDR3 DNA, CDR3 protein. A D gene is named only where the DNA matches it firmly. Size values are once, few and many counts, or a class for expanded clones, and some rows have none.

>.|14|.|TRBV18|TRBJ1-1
TGTGCCAGCTCACCCGTGAGGGTGAACACTGAAGCTTTCTTT
CASSPVRVNTEAFF
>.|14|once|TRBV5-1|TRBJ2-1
TGCGCCAGCAGCTTGGCCTGGGGCCCCGATGAGCAGTTCTTC
CASSLAWGPDEQFF
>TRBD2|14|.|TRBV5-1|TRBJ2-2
TGCGCCAGCAGCCCGGGGGGAAACACCGGGGAGCTGTTTTTT
CASSPGGNTGELFF
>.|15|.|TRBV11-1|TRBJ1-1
TGTGCCAGCAGCTTGTCCGGGACAACGAACACTGAAGCTTTCTTT
CASSLSGTTNTEAFF
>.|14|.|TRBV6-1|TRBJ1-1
TGTGCCAGCAGTGAAGTCACCTTGCCCACTGAAGCTTTCTTT
CASSEVTLPTEAFF
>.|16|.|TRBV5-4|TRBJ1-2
TGTGCCAGCAGCTTGGGTTCCGGGAGCTCTATGACCCGCTACACCTTC
CASSLGSGSSMTRYTF
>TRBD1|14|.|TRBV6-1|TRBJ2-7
TGTGCCAGCGGGGACAGGCCCATCTCCTACGAGCAGTACTTC
CASGDRPISYEQYF
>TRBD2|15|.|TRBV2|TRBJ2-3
TGTGCCAGCAGGCCAATAGCGGGGAGCACAGATACGCAGTATTTT
CASRPIAGSTDTQYF
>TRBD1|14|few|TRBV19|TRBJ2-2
TGTGCCAGTAGTCGGACAGGGTGGGCCGGGGAGCTGTTTTTT
CASSRTGWAGELFF
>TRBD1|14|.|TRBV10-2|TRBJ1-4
TGCGCCAGTTCAGGGGGCCAGGGTAATGAAAAACTGTTTTTT
CASSGGQGNEKLFF
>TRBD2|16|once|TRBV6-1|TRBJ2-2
TGTGCCAGCAGTGAGGGACTAGCGGGGTACACCGGGGAGCTGTTTTTT
CASSEGLAGYTGELFF
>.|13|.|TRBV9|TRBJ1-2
TGTGCCAGCAGCGTAGAGACAGGCGCGGGCTACACCTTC
CASSVETGAGYTF
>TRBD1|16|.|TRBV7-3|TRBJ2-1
TGTGCCAGCAGCTTAAGGATGGGGACAGTCTACAATGAGCAGTTCTTC
CASSLRMGTVYNEQFF
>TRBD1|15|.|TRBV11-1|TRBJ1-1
TGTGCCAGCAGATCTACCCGACAGGGGGGAACTGAAGCTTTCTTT
CASRSTRQGGTEAFF
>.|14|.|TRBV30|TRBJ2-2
TGTGCCGGGAGAAAGGCTGGTACCACCGGGGAGCTGTTTTTT
CAGRKAGTTGELFF
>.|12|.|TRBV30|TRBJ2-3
TGTGCCTGGGATGGGGGCACAGATACGCAGTATTTT
CAWDGGTDTQYF
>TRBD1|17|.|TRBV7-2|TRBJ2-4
TGTGCCAGCAGCTTATATAAGGGGGCCTTAGCCAAAAACATTCAGTACTTC
CASSLYKGALAKNIQYF
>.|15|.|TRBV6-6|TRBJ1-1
TGTGCCAGCAGTTCCTCTCGGCGGAAGAACACTGAAGCTTTCTTT
CASSSSRRKNTEAFF